This entry lists 23 T cell receptor beta chains sequenced from one sample in a study of identical twins (dated by TCRdb to about 2016). Receptors were amplified or captured by 5' RACE. Sequencing relied on an Illumina HiSeq 2000. TCRdb cleaned the public reads at Q25 with fastp, built clones with MiXCR and kept in-frame beta chains. Rows are unified per CDR3 protein, each entry keeping the most common DNA and genes. This sample gives about 470,000 distinct CDR3 sequences in total; 20% to 25% of them show up just once. The top ten hold roughly 2.8% of the sample. The same sample was also used in a study of T cells expressing NK-cell markers.

Source material: CD4+ T cells sorted from blood. The receptor source for this set is a woman between 18 and 29 years old in good health.

The J gene is TRBJ2-4, the V gene TRBV6-1, with 7 bases fitting TRBD2. The germline CDR1 and CDR2 sequences are MNHNS and SASEGT. This CDR3 contains 13 residues. V lost 7 bases, J lost 5 bases, and 5 bases stayed unmatched. The CDR3 sequence: CASTRRGENIQYF. CDR3 DNA sequence: TGTGCCAGCACCAGACGGGGGGAAAACATTCAGTACTTC.

This clonotype has more than one count but fewer than ten. This chain uses TRBV5-5 with TRBJ2-7; 7 bases fit TRBD2. The ends lost 1 base at V and 3 bases at J; junction bases unmatched: 4. This CDR3 has 14 residues. Germline-derived CDR1 and CDR2 are SGHKS and YYEKEE (reference sequence). The DNA of the CDR3 is TGTGCCAGCAGCTTGAGGGGAGGGAGCTACGAGCAGTACTTC. This gives the protein CASSLRGGSYEQYF.

The chain carries TRBV5-6 and TRBJ2-7; tentative D call: TRBD1 (5 bases). From germline, CDR1 is SGHDT and CDR2 YYEEEE. V lost 3 bases, J lost 0 bases, and 10 bases lay in between. The CDR3 is 14 amino acids. CDR3 bases: TGTGCCAGCAGCTCGTTGACAGTCTCCTACGAGCAGTACTTC. Its translation is CASSSLTVSYEQYF.

The chain couples TRBV7-2 to TRBJ2-5; D is uncertain. This CDR3 contains 15 residues. Trimming removed 5 bases at V and 2 bases at J, with 15 bases between. Germline values: CDR1 SGHTA, CDR2 FQGNSA. CDR3 sequence: CASSPQWGTQETQYF. As DNA, the CDR3 is TGTGCCAGCAGCCCCCAATGGGGAACGCAAGAGACCCAGTACTTC. The complete variable domain, with remaining parts taken from reference TRBV7-2 and TRBJ2-5, reads GAGVSQSPSNKVTEKGKDVELRCDPISGHTALYWYRQSLGQGLEFLIYFQGNSAPDKSGLPSDRFSAERTGGSVSTLTIQRTQQEDSAVYLCASSPQWGTQETQYFGPGTRLLVL.

V and J are TRBV27 and TRBJ2-7; possibly TRBD2 for D (5 bases). The V end lost 5 bases, the J end lost 1 base, and 15 bases lay between the germline ends. The CDR3 sequence is 15 residues long. Germline V gene lookup returns CDR1 MNHEY and CDR2 SMNVEV (reference sequence). The CDR3 DNA is TGTGCCAGCAGTCGGGAAAACGACCCGTCCTACGAGCAGTACTTC. It translates to CASSRENDPSYEQYF.

Only a few counts were recorded for this clonotype. The chain employs TRBV20-1 and TRBJ2-1; D uncertain. From germline, CDR1 is DFQATT and CDR2 SNEGSKA (reference sequence). The CDR3 spans 11 residues. The V gene lost 3 bases and the J gene lost 7 bases, with 7 bases spanning the gap. The CDR3 reads CSARVPNEQFF. CDR3 DNA: TGCAGTGCTAGGGTACCAAATGAGCAGTTCTTC.

The rearrangement links TRBV12-3 or TRBV12-4 to TRBJ2-2; 7 bases are shared with TRBD1. The CDR3 loop spans 14 amino acids. J gave up 6 bases and V 8 bases, and 9 bases lay outside the gene matches. CDR3 sequence reads: CASLPTGAPGELFF. DNA for the CDR3: TGTGCCAGCTTACCAACAGGGGCCCCCGGGGAGCTGTTTTTT.

The chain links TRBV4-1 to TRBJ2-2; unclear D gene. CDR1 MGHRA and CDR2 YSYEKL come from the germline V gene. This CDR3 comprises 13 residues. V shed 6 bases and J shed 1 base, with 6 bases lying between them. The CDR3 nucleotides read TGCGCCAGCAGTTGGGTGAACACCGGGGAGCTGTTTTTT. Encoded protein: CASSWVNTGELFF.

This chain connects TRBV29-1 to TRBJ2-3; no definite D call. Trimming took off 4 bases at V and 8 bases at J, with 10 bases between the two ends. Germline V lookup: CDR1 SQVTM, CDR2 ANQGSEA. The CDR3 extends over 11 amino acids. CDR3 residues: CSVVALGTQYF. The CDR3 DNA reads as TGCAGCGTTGTCGCCCTCGGTACGCAGTATTTT.

This chain links TRBV15 with TRBJ2-5, with D perhaps being TRBD1 or TRBD2 (5 bases each). The germline gives CDR1 LNHNV, CDR2 YYDKDF (reference sequence). V lost 8 bases and J 10 bases, leaving 17 bases between the germline ends. The CDR3 contains 12 residues. This CDR3 reads CATQPRDDIQYF. CDR3 DNA: TGTGCCACCCAGCCCCGGGACGATATCCAGTACTTC.

The table lists this clonotype with a few counts. This chain joins TRBV5-1 and TRBJ2-3; TRBD1 is a possible D gene (5 bases). The germline CDR1 and CDR2 sequences are SGHRS and YFSETQ. V was clipped by 4 bases and J by 2 bases, with 8 bases between them. This CDR3 has 13 residues. CDR3 region: CASSDGATDTQYF. CDR3 sequence (DNA): TGCGCCAGCAGCGATGGGGCCACAGATACGCAGTATTTT.

This clonotype was detected a few times. The rearrangement joins TRBV12-3 or TRBV12-4 to TRBJ1-5, with 9 bases lining up with TRBD1. The V gene end was trimmed by 3 bases and the J gene end by 2 bases; junction bases not matched to a gene: 2. This CDR3 region has 15 residues. CDR3 amino acids: CASSLRTGGNQPQHF. In DNA form, the CDR3 reads TGTGCCAGCAGTTTGCGGACAGGGGGCAATCAGCCCCAGCATTTT.

The chain combines TRBV4-3 with TRBJ2-7; D possibly matches TRBD1 or TRBD2 (5 bases each). Looked up from germline, CDR1 is LGHNA and CDR2 is YSLEER. V lost 0 bases and J 5 bases, leaving 14 bases between the germline ends. The CDR3 loop spans 15 amino acids. For the CDR3, the DNA is TGCGCCAGCAGCCAAGAAGGTCAGGGAGCCCACGAGCAGTACTTC. It encodes CASSQEGQGAHEQYF.

The gene calls are TRBV5-1 and TRBJ2-5, with 8 nucleotides matching TRBD1. V shed 0 bases and J 5 bases; nucleotides not matched to a gene: 3. Germline loops: CDR1 SGHRS, CDR2 YFSETQ. The CDR3 consists of 14 residues. Here the CDR3 DNA reads TGCGCCAGCAGCTTGGGGACAGGGTGGGAGACCCAGTACTTC. Translation gives CASSLGTGWETQYF.

The rearrangement joins TRBV7-7 to TRBJ2-2; perhaps TRBD1 as D (5 bases). CDR3 size: 15 residues. V was clipped by 4 bases and J by 4 bases, with 13 bases between them. Germline-derived CDR1 and CDR2 are SSHAT and FNYEAQ (reference sequence). CDR3 DNA sequence: TGTGCCAGCAGCTCTAGGGGTGGGTCCACCGGGGAGCTGTTTTTT. Protein: CASSSRGGSTGELFF.

The V call is TRBV5-1, the J call TRBJ2-3; TRBD2 aligns across 10 bases. The germline V gene has CDR1 SGHRS and CDR2 YFSETQ. After removal of 1 base from V and 4 bases from J, the junction contained 6 bases not matched to a gene. CDR3 length: 16 residues. The CDR3 is CASSLPSGGAADTQYF. The CDR3 region has the DNA TGCGCCAGCAGCTTGCCAAGCGGGGGGGCCGCAGATACGCAGTATTTT.

The chain uses TRBV20-1 and TRBJ2-3; 7 nucleotides agree with TRBD2. This CDR3 has 12 residues. The germline V gene encodes CDR1 DFQATT and CDR2 SNEGSKA (reference sequence). V lost 5 bases and J lost 5; bases outside the gene matches: 4. This CDR3 reads CSAGEGRDTQYF. CDR3 coding DNA: TGCAGTGCTGGGGAGGGCCGAGATACGCAGTATTTT.

This clonotype was seen a few times. The V call is TRBV9, the J call TRBJ2-1, with TRBD1 matching over 7 bases. The CDR3 consists of 15 residues. Germline V gives CDR1 SGDLS, CDR2 YYNGEE. With 0 bases clipped from V and 1 base from J, the junction kept 1 base outside the gene matches. The CDR3 DNA is TGTGCCAGCAGCGTAGTGGGACAGTCCTACAATGAGCAGTTCTTC. Translated, it gives CASSVVGQSYNEQFF.

The chain combines TRBV5-1 with TRBJ2-5; possibly TRBD2 for D (5 bases). Trimming stripped 4 bases from V and 3 bases from J, with 10 bases between. Germline V gene sequence: CDR1 SGHRS, CDR2 YFSETQ. CDR3 length equals 13 residues. CDR3 in amino acids: CASSLDGKETQYF. CDR3 DNA sequence: TGCGCCAGCAGCCTTGACGGGAAAGAGACCCAGTACTTC.

This clonotype appeared a few times. This rearrangement joins TRBV7-9 to TRBJ2-1; no clear D gene. The CDR3 runs 14 residues. V lost 4 bases and J 4 bases, leaving 11 bases between the germline ends. Germline CDR1 and CDR2: SEHNR and FQNEAQ (reference sequence). As DNA, the CDR3 is TGTGCCAGCAGCTGGACGACACTTTACAATGAGCAGTTCTTC. Its protein product is CASSWTTLYNEQFF.

This clonotype was observed a handful of times. J is TRBJ2-7 and V is TRBV6-1; TRBD2 might be the D (5 bases). The V gene's germline CDR1 is MNHNS and CDR2 SASEGT. Between the trimmed V and J ends, which lost 6 bases and 4 bases, there was a span of 13 bases. The CDR3 runs 13 residues. CDR3 in DNA: TGTGCCAGCAGGGCTGCGGGCTCATACGAGCAGTACTTC. Residues: CASRAAGSYEQYF.

The chain links TRBV5-1 to TRBJ2-1; D not certain. V was cut by 4 bases and J by 2 bases, with 10 bases left in between. Germline assignment: CDR1 SGHRS and CDR2 YFSETQ. The CDR3 runs to 14 residues. The CDR3 DNA sequence: TGCGCCAGCAGCAGGGCTTCCACCTACAATGAGCAGTTCTTC. Protein: CASSRASTYNEQFF. The entire variable domain, with the rest obtained from reference TRBV5-1 and TRBJ2-1, is as follows: KAGVTQTPRYLIKTRGQQVTLSCSPISGHRSVSWYQQTPGQGLQFLFEYFSETQRNKGNFPGRFSGRQFSNSRSEMNVSTLELGDSALYLCASSRASTYNEQFFGPGTRLTVL.

The rearrangement links TRBV12-3 or TRBV12-4 to TRBJ2-7, with a tentative D call TRBD1 (5 bases). CDR3 size: 18 residues. Trimming took 5 bases from V and 3 from J, leaving 26 bases between them. The CDR3, as DNA: TGTGCCAGCAGTCCCCGCCGGACACAATATGATCCATACTACGAGCAGTACTTC. This encodes CASSPRRTQYDPYYEQYF.